The following is a T cell receptor beta chain sequence with its context. The V segment lost 6 bases and the J segment 5 bases; nucleotides outside the gene matches: 10. Germline assignment: CDR1 MNHEY and CDR2 SVGAGI. CDR3 length: 15 residues. The source of the sample is a study of blood T cell repertoires in COVID-19. The overall study: COVID-19 samples from acute and convalescent phases originated in the United States, Italy and Spain. From T cells, B-cell-depleted T cells, or PBMCs came the material, which was cDNA or gDNA.

In the original workflow: How many nucleated cells were present was estimated from reference gene primer amplification. Profiled with immunoSEQ multiplex PCR; TCRdb holds only in-frame clones, not every one. The V and J calls and clone size come from that table; D and trimming were worked out from the DNA. The repertoire holds 130,000 or so clones, with more than 75% as singletons. V usage is TRBV6-5 and J usage is TRBJ1-1; 9 bases are a match to TRBD1. Material: peripheral blood. The clonotype comes from a man in his 60s with acute or convalescent COVID-19. As DNA, the CDR3 is TGTGCCAGCAGGTGGACAGGGGAAAAGGGAACTGAAGCTTTCTTT. Residues: CASRWTGEKGTEAFF.